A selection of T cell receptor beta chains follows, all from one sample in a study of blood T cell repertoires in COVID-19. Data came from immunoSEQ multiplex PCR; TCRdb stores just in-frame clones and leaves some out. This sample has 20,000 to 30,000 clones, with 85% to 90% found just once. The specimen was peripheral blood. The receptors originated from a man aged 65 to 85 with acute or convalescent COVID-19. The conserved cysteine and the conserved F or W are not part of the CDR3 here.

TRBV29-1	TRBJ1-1	SVSGGRGTEAF
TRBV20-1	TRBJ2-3	SASLAGRTDTQY
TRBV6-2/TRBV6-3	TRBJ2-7	ASSYPYRAGRQDEQY
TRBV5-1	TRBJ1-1	ASSLGETGGNEAF
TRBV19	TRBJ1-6	ASSISGTGPSPLH
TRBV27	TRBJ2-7	ASSSLTSGQYSYEQY
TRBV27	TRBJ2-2	ASTRHIIGGTSHSETGELF
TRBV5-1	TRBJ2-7	ASSLIASGGAYEQY
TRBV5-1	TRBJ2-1	ASSTATSGRAGVGEQF
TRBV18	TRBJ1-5	ASSPQGEDQPQH
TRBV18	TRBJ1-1	ASCAGSDDTEAF
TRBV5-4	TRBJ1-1	ASSSRTGVNTEAF
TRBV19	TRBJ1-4	ASSIVAGGASNEKLF
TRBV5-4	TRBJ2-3	ASSLAERASTDTQY
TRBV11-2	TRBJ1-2	ASLPGTGGAYGYT
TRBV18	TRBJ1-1	ASSPRGGLQAF
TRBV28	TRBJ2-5	ASSLLRSSGEETQY
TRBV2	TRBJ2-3	ASNGQGATDTQY
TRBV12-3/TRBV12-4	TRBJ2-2	ASSLGSTGELF
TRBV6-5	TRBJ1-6	ASTPGQSKNSPLH
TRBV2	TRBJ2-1	ARAWGSTYNEQF
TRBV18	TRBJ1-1	ASSPPFFRGQDEAF
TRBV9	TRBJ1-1	ASSAVSRGNTEAF